Sequencing of this T cell receptor beta chain was carried out in a study of CXCR3-negative and CXCR3-positive naive CD8 T cells. Findings and limits, study-wide: Hydrophobicity of TRB CDR3s was greater in CXCR3-positive naive cells than in CXCR3-negative naive cells. In cryopreserved cells, CXCR3 expression partially decreased, and fresh PBMCs were used in most assays. Memory, not naive, CXCR3-negative and CXCR3-positive cells differed in TRBV-TRBJ usage. The study found comparably high diversity in both naive subsets and much lower diversity in memory CD8+ cells.

It was by 5' RACE with UMI labels that the TRB cDNA libraries were prepared. Each CDR3 protein gets one entry in TCRdb, which reprocessed the 5' RACE reads and gives no DNA. This sample's clone table lists tens of thousands of distinct CDR3 sequences. Comment on this clonotype: Its cognate antigen is unknown.

There are 15 residues in the CDR3. Germline loops: CDR1 SEHNR, CDR2 FQNEAQ (reference sequence). The chain recombines TRBV7-9 with TRBJ2-3; without DNA, the TCRdb call of TRBD1 cannot be checked. The specimen sequenced was naive CXCR3+ CD8+ T cells from blood. Subset of the sample: CD45RO-CCR7+CD27+CD95- naive CD8+ T cells expressing CXCR3 (TNR3+). This clonotype originated in a human donor in good health. Some clones in this sample may be carry-over from other donors' samples. CDR3 residues: CASSYPGQGTDTQYF.